A single T cell receptor beta chain is shown here with its context. Its antigen is still unknown. Sequencing was performed with immunoSEQ multiplex PCR; in TCRdb, only in-frame clones are kept and a portion is missing. The sample carries more than 7,500 clones, 65% to 80% recorded once. The data stem from a study of OX40 agonist ivuxolimab in advanced cancers. Study at large: Dose-escalation cases comprised hepatocellular carcinoma, melanoma, renal cell or head and neck cancer. Three individuals attained partial responses, comprising one hepatocellular carcinoma case and two cutaneous melanoma cases.

Overall study results and limits: At 0.1 to 3.0 mg/kg, clonal expansion of CD4+ and CD8+ blood T cells had occurred by week 6.

The length of the CDR3 is 13 residues. CDR1 is MNHEY, CDR2 SVGAGI, per germline. The V and J ends lost 2 bases and 1 base respectively, with 6 bases between them. The specimen was CD4+ or CD8+ T cells sorted from blood, collected in a trial of the OX40 agonist ivuxolimab. The chain employs TRBV6-5 and TRBJ2-7; D gene unclear. The clonotype was recovered from an adult with an advanced solid tumor such as melanoma, head and neck, liver or kidney cancer. The CDR3 DNA sequence: TGTGCCAGCAGTTACGGGGATTCCTACGAGCAGTACTTC. Amino acids: CASSYGDSYEQYF.